This is a list of T cell receptor beta chains from one sample in a study of T cell changes during pregnancy in multiple sclerosis. Clones were sequenced by immunoSEQ multiplex PCR, and TCRdb holds only the in-frame ones, with some missing. The data contain roughly 27,000 clones, about 90% of them seen just once; the ten biggest clones take up 8.3%. Sequencing was performed on CD8+ T cells from peripheral blood mononuclear cells, taken in the second trimester of pregnancy. These receptors came from a female donor with multiple sclerosis, enrolled in a pregnancy study. Both conserved end residues are part of each CDR3. D genes are given only for firm matches. A row's size may be missing; if present it is once, few, many or a size class.

v_call: TRBV7-9; cdr3_length: 13; j_call: TRBJ2-5; clone_size: -; d_call: -; cdr3_aa: CASSRGGQETQYF; cdr3_nt: TGTGCCAGCAGCCGAGGAGGCCAAGAGACCCAGTACTTC
v_call: TRBV7-8; cdr3_length: 15; j_call: TRBJ2-1; clone_size: -; d_call: -; cdr3_aa: CASSSTGLPSGEQFF; cdr3_nt: TGTGCCAGCAGCTCTACGGGACTGCCATCGGGTGAGCAGTTCTTC
v_call: TRBV29-1; cdr3_length: 13; j_call: TRBJ2-7; clone_size: -; d_call: -; cdr3_aa: CSVSNGEDDEQYF; cdr3_nt: TGCAGCGTCAGCAACGGGGAGGATGACGAGCAGTACTTC
v_call: TRBV6-4; cdr3_length: 16; j_call: TRBJ2-3; clone_size: -; d_call: TRBD2; cdr3_aa: CASSDSSGGGPDTQYF; cdr3_nt: TGTGCCAGCAGTGACTCTAGCGGGGGGGGTCCAGATACGCAGTATTTT
v_call: TRBV4-1; cdr3_length: 15; j_call: TRBJ1-2; clone_size: -; d_call: TRBD1; cdr3_aa: CASSHAQGGPYGYTF; cdr3_nt: TGCGCCAGCAGCCATGCCCAGGGGGGTCCCTATGGCTACACCTTC
v_call: TRBV19; cdr3_length: 14; j_call: TRBJ1-6; clone_size: -; d_call: -; cdr3_aa: CASSPTPINSPLHF; cdr3_nt: TGTGCCAGTAGCCCCACGCCTATCAATTCACCCCTCCACTTT
v_call: TRBV27; cdr3_length: 16; j_call: TRBJ1-2; clone_size: medium-sized; d_call: TRBD1; cdr3_aa: CASRRLRDRGVNGYTF; cdr3_nt: TGTGCCAGCAGGAGGCTCCGGGACAGGGGAGTGAATGGCTACACCTTC
v_call: TRBV27; cdr3_length: 16; j_call: TRBJ1-5; clone_size: -; d_call: -; cdr3_aa: CASSGGGEESNQPQHF; cdr3_nt: TGTGCCAGCAGCGGTGGGGGGGAGGAAAGCAATCAGCCCCAGCATTTT
v_call: TRBV7-9; cdr3_length: 16; j_call: TRBJ1-2; clone_size: -; d_call: -; cdr3_aa: CASSLTVGGPPYGYTF; cdr3_nt: TGTGCCAGCAGCTTGACTGTCGGCGGCCCCCCTTATGGCTACACCTTC
v_call: TRBV15; cdr3_length: 14; j_call: TRBJ1-1; clone_size: -; d_call: -; cdr3_aa: CATRNTLMNTEAFF; cdr3_nt: TGTGCCACCAGAAACACCCTTATGAACACTGAAGCTTTCTTT
v_call: TRBV4-1; cdr3_length: 15; j_call: TRBJ1-1; clone_size: -; d_call: -; cdr3_aa: CASSYNWGLNTEAFF; cdr3_nt: TGCGCCAGCAGCTATAACTGGGGCTTGAACACTGAAGCTTTCTTT
v_call: TRBV19; cdr3_length: 20; j_call: TRBJ1-5; clone_size: -; d_call: TRBD1; cdr3_aa: CASSPRGPGLLETAVQPQHF; cdr3_nt: TGTGCCAGTAGTCCAAGGGGGCCGGGGCTACTGGAAACAGCGGTTCAGCCCCAGCATTTT
v_call: TRBV18; cdr3_length: 14; j_call: TRBJ1-2; clone_size: -; d_call: -; cdr3_aa: CASAPGSSVYGYTF; cdr3_nt: TGTGCCAGCGCTCCAGGGTCCAGCGTCTATGGCTACACCTTC
v_call: TRBV30; cdr3_length: 15; j_call: TRBJ1-4; clone_size: many; d_call: -; cdr3_aa: CAWSYPGATNEKLFF; cdr3_nt: TGTGCCTGGAGTTACCCGGGGGCAACTAATGAAAAACTGTTTTTT
v_call: TRBV28; cdr3_length: 16; j_call: TRBJ1-5; clone_size: -; d_call: TRBD1; cdr3_aa: CASSSAWGTGGQPQHF; cdr3_nt: TGTGCCAGCAGTTCCGCCTGGGGGACAGGGGGACAGCCCCAGCATTTT
v_call: TRBV28; cdr3_length: 18; j_call: TRBJ1-4; clone_size: -; d_call: -; cdr3_aa: CASSLWTGEGLANEKLFF; cdr3_nt: TGTGCCAGCAGCTTATGGACGGGGGAGGGGTTGGCTAATGAAAAACTGTTTTTT
v_call: TRBV13; cdr3_length: 13; j_call: TRBJ2-7; clone_size: -; d_call: TRBD2; cdr3_aa: CASSPNFSGDGYF; cdr3_nt: TGTGCCAGCAGCCCCAACTTTAGCGGGGACGGGTACTTC
v_call: TRBV4-1; cdr3_length: 16; j_call: TRBJ1-4; clone_size: -; d_call: -; cdr3_aa: CASSPRLGQQNEKLFF; cdr3_nt: TGCGCCAGCAGCCCCCGACTAGGGCAGCAAAATGAAAAACTGTTTTTT
v_call: TRBV10-2; cdr3_length: 14; j_call: TRBJ1-5; clone_size: -; d_call: -; cdr3_aa: CASSDRNSIQPQHF; cdr3_nt: TGCGCCAGCAGTGACAGGAACTCTATTCAGCCCCAGCATTTT
v_call: TRBV7-6; cdr3_length: 14; j_call: TRBJ2-7; clone_size: -; d_call: -; cdr3_aa: CASSLGAGSYEQYF; cdr3_nt: TGTGCCAGCAGCTTAGGGGCCGGATCCTACGAGCAGTACTTC
v_call: TRBV9; cdr3_length: 19; j_call: TRBJ2-2; clone_size: -; d_call: TRBD1; cdr3_aa: CASSPGIDRAEGGTGELFF; cdr3_nt: TGTGCCAGCAGCCCCGGCATCGACAGGGCCGAGGGTGGCACCGGGGAGCTGTTTTTT
v_call: TRBV28; cdr3_length: 15; j_call: TRBJ2-3; clone_size: -; d_call: TRBD2; cdr3_aa: CASSRLAGSTDTQYF; cdr3_nt: TGTGCCAGCAGTCGACTAGCGGGGAGCACAGATACGCAGTATTTT
v_call: TRBV30; cdr3_length: 14; j_call: TRBJ1-3; clone_size: -; d_call: -; cdr3_aa: CAWSSGFAVDTIYF; cdr3_nt: TGTGCCTGGAGTTCCGGCTTCGCGGTCGACACCATATATTTT
v_call: TRBV27; cdr3_length: 11; j_call: TRBJ1-1; clone_size: -; d_call: -; cdr3_aa: CASSFGGEAFF; cdr3_nt: TGTGCCAGCAGTTTCGGCGGGGAAGCTTTCTTT
v_call: TRBV6-6; cdr3_length: 14; j_call: TRBJ1-4; clone_size: once; d_call: -; cdr3_aa: CASSYGGAREKLFF; cdr3_nt: TGTGCCAGCAGTTACGGGGGGGCTCGGGAAAAACTGTTTTTT
v_call: TRBV27; cdr3_length: 15; j_call: TRBJ2-1; clone_size: -; d_call: -; cdr3_aa: CASSLGGAPYNEQFF; cdr3_nt: TGTGCCAGCAGTTTAGGGGGGGCCCCCTACAATGAGCAGTTCTTC
v_call: TRBV7-3; cdr3_length: 14; j_call: TRBJ2-3; clone_size: -; d_call: TRBD1; cdr3_aa: CASSLTGGTDTQYF; cdr3_nt: TGTGCCAGCAGCCTGACAGGGGGCACAGATACGCAGTATTTT
v_call: TRBV10-3; cdr3_length: 18; j_call: TRBJ2-5; clone_size: -; d_call: TRBD2; cdr3_aa: CAISESWLAGAIQETQYF; cdr3_nt: TGTGCCATCAGTGAGTCGTGGCTAGCGGGGGCCATACAAGAGACCCAGTACTTC
v_call: TRBV6-5; cdr3_length: 14; j_call: TRBJ1-2; clone_size: -; d_call: -; cdr3_aa: CASRPQGIGHGYTF; cdr3_nt: TGTGCCAGCAGGCCACAGGGAATCGGCCATGGCTACACCTTC
v_call: TRBV4-2; cdr3_length: 16; j_call: TRBJ1-2; clone_size: once; d_call: -; cdr3_aa: CASSHLASRVGYGYTF; cdr3_nt: TGTGCCAGCAGCCATTTGGCGAGCCGGGTAGGCTATGGCTACACCTTC
v_call: TRBV27; cdr3_length: 14; j_call: TRBJ2-7; clone_size: -; d_call: -; cdr3_aa: CASSGRDRAYEQYF; cdr3_nt: TGTGCCAGCAGTGGGCGGGACAGAGCCTACGAGCAGTACTTC
v_call: TRBV11-2; cdr3_length: 17; j_call: TRBJ1-3; clone_size: -; d_call: -; cdr3_aa: CANSLVRGALSGNTIYF; cdr3_nt: TGTGCCAACAGCTTAGTACGGGGGGCTCTTTCTGGAAACACCATATATTTT
v_call: TRBV7-9; cdr3_length: 18; j_call: TRBJ1-1; clone_size: few; d_call: TRBD1; cdr3_aa: CASSLGGQGDVPRAEAFF; cdr3_nt: TGTGCCAGCAGCTTAGGGGGACAGGGGGACGTTCCGAGGGCTGAAGCTTTCTTT
v_call: TRBV7-9; cdr3_length: 15; j_call: TRBJ1-2; clone_size: -; d_call: TRBD1; cdr3_aa: CASSLGTGDFYGYTF; cdr3_nt: TGTGCCAGCAGCTTAGGGACAGGGGATTTCTATGGCTACACCTTC
v_call: TRBV29-1; cdr3_length: 13; j_call: TRBJ2-7; clone_size: once; d_call: -; cdr3_aa: CSVEVGRGYEQYF; cdr3_nt: TGCAGCGTTGAAGTAGGGCGCGGGTACGAGCAGTACTTC
v_call: TRBV11-2; cdr3_length: 16; j_call: TRBJ2-5; clone_size: -; d_call: -; cdr3_aa: CASSTSRRVATGREYF; cdr3_nt: TGTGCCAGCAGCACTTCTCGCCGGGTCGCTACAGGCAGAGAGTACTTC
v_call: TRBV27; cdr3_length: 15; j_call: TRBJ2-4; clone_size: -; d_call: -; cdr3_aa: CASRPTSFAKNIQYF; cdr3_nt: TGTGCCAGCAGACCTACTAGTTTCGCCAAAAACATTCAGTACTTC
v_call: TRBV9; cdr3_length: 15; j_call: TRBJ2-7; clone_size: -; d_call: TRBD2; cdr3_aa: CASSIGGGPVGEQYF; cdr3_nt: TGTGCCAGCAGCATCGGGGGGGGGCCGGTGGGGGAGCAGTACTTC
v_call: TRBV6-5; cdr3_length: 14; j_call: TRBJ2-7; clone_size: once; d_call: -; cdr3_aa: CASSYSAGVYEQYF; cdr3_nt: TGTGCCAGCAGTTACTCGGCAGGGGTCTACGAGCAGTACTTC
v_call: TRBV9; cdr3_length: 13; j_call: TRBJ1-2; clone_size: -; d_call: -; cdr3_aa: CASSQRQFYGYTF; cdr3_nt: TGTGCCAGCAGCCAGAGGCAGTTCTATGGCTACACCTTC
v_call: TRBV4-2; cdr3_length: 13; j_call: TRBJ2-7; clone_size: -; d_call: -; cdr3_aa: CASSPHGDYEQYF; cdr3_nt: TGTGCCAGCAGCCCCCACGGAGACTACGAGCAGTACTTC
v_call: TRBV28; cdr3_length: 16; j_call: TRBJ1-2; clone_size: -; d_call: TRBD1; cdr3_aa: CASSLTGGVTYYGYTF; cdr3_nt: TGTGCCAGCAGTTTGACAGGGGGCGTCACCTACTATGGCTACACCTTC
v_call: TRBV28; cdr3_length: 12; j_call: TRBJ2-7; clone_size: -; d_call: -; cdr3_aa: CASAPNSYEQYF; cdr3_nt: TGTGCCAGCGCGCCAAATTCCTACGAGCAGTACTTC
v_call: TRBV5-1; cdr3_length: 14; j_call: TRBJ1-2; clone_size: -; d_call: -; cdr3_aa: CASSPDTANYGYTF; cdr3_nt: TGCGCCAGCAGCCCGGACACCGCCAACTATGGCTACACCTTC
v_call: TRBV27; cdr3_length: 12; j_call: TRBJ1-1; clone_size: -; d_call: -; cdr3_aa: CASSPRGQAAFF; cdr3_nt: TGTGCCAGCAGTCCCCGGGGTCAGGCGGCTTTCTTT
v_call: TRBV6-5; cdr3_length: 16; j_call: TRBJ2-7; clone_size: -; d_call: -; cdr3_aa: CASSSNRENPRYEQYF; cdr3_nt: TGTGCCAGCAGTTCTAACAGGGAAAATCCCCGCTACGAGCAGTACTTC
v_call: TRBV9; cdr3_length: 14; j_call: TRBJ1-1; clone_size: -; d_call: -; cdr3_aa: CASSPYTGGTEAFF; cdr3_nt: TGTGCCAGCAGCCCCTACACGGGGGGCACTGAAGCTTTCTTT
v_call: TRBV30; cdr3_length: 16; j_call: TRBJ2-7; clone_size: -; d_call: TRBD1; cdr3_aa: CAWSGGTEVGAWEQYF; cdr3_nt: TGTGCCTGGAGTGGGGGGACAGAGGTAGGGGCGTGGGAGCAGTACTTC
v_call: TRBV9; cdr3_length: 17; j_call: TRBJ1-6; clone_size: -; d_call: TRBD1; cdr3_aa: CASSPGQVSSYNSPLHF; cdr3_nt: TGTGCCAGCAGCCCCGGACAGGTTAGCTCCTATAATTCACCCCTCCACTTT
v_call: TRBV7-2; cdr3_length: 17; j_call: TRBJ2-7; clone_size: -; d_call: TRBD2; cdr3_aa: CASSSDASGGAAYEQYF; cdr3_nt: TGTGCCAGCAGCTCCGACGCTAGCGGGGGGGCAGCATACGAGCAGTACTTC
v_call: TRBV15; cdr3_length: 12; j_call: TRBJ1-5; clone_size: -; d_call: -; cdr3_aa: CATSRDLQPQHF; cdr3_nt: TGTGCCACCAGCAGAGATCTTCAGCCCCAGCATTTT
v_call: TRBV30; cdr3_length: 14; j_call: TRBJ1-2; clone_size: -; d_call: TRBD1; cdr3_aa: CAFEAGTGIDGYTF; cdr3_nt: TGTGCCTTTGAGGCCGGGACAGGGATCGATGGCTACACCTTC
v_call: TRBV5-4; cdr3_length: 15; j_call: TRBJ1-4; clone_size: -; d_call: -; cdr3_aa: CASSLRGSTNEKLFF; cdr3_nt: TGTGCCAGCAGCTTGCGGGGTTCAACTAATGAAAAACTGTTTTTT
v_call: TRBV6-4; cdr3_length: 14; j_call: TRBJ2-3; clone_size: once; d_call: -; cdr3_aa: CASSDSPGTDTQYF; cdr3_nt: TGTGCCAGCAGTGACTCCCCCGGCACAGATACGCAGTATTTT
v_call: TRBV6-4; cdr3_length: 13; j_call: TRBJ2-1; clone_size: -; d_call: -; cdr3_aa: CASSDSPGNEQFF; cdr3_nt: TGTGCCAGCAGTGACTCGCCGGGGAATGAGCAGTTCTTC
v_call: TRBV6-4; cdr3_length: 14; j_call: TRBJ2-3; clone_size: -; d_call: TRBD2; cdr3_aa: CASSVSGGTDTQYF; cdr3_nt: TGTGCCAGCAGTGTGAGCGGGGGCACAGATACGCAGTATTTT
v_call: TRBV5-1; cdr3_length: 13; j_call: TRBJ1-4; clone_size: -; d_call: TRBD1; cdr3_aa: CASREQGGEKLFF; cdr3_nt: TGCGCCAGCAGGGAACAGGGGGGTGAAAAACTGTTTTTT
v_call: TRBV11-2; cdr3_length: 17; j_call: TRBJ2-7; clone_size: -; d_call: TRBD1; cdr3_aa: CASTPLQGPRPSYEQYF; cdr3_nt: TGTGCCAGCACCCCCTTACAGGGGCCGAGGCCGTCCTACGAGCAGTACTTC
v_call: TRBV29-1; cdr3_length: 15; j_call: TRBJ1-1; clone_size: -; d_call: TRBD1; cdr3_aa: CSVEPSGTGNTEAFF; cdr3_nt: TGCAGCGTTGAACCTTCTGGGACAGGTAACACTGAAGCTTTCTTT
v_call: TRBV7-9; cdr3_length: 15; j_call: TRBJ2-3; clone_size: -; d_call: TRBD1; cdr3_aa: CASSLAAGGPDTQYF; cdr3_nt: TGTGCCAGCAGCTTAGCGGCAGGGGGCCCAGATACGCAGTATTTT